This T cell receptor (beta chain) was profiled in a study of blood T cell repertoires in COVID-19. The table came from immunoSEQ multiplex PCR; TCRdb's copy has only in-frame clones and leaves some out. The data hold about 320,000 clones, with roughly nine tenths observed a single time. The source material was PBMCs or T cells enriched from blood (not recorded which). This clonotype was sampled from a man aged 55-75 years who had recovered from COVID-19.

Here the CDR3 DNA reads TGTGCCAGCAGTGTAGCGGGAGGGCCCTACGAGCAGTACTTC. It is translated as CASSVAGGPYEQYF. This chain joins TRBV2 and TRBJ2-7; 11 bases fit TRBD2. Germline V gene lookup returns CDR1 SNHLY and CDR2 FYNNEI. V was clipped by 4 bases and J by 2 bases; unmatched bases: 1. This CDR3 comprises 14 residues.